This T cell receptor (beta chain) was sequenced during a study of OX40 agonist ivuxolimab in advanced cancers. Losses at the gene ends were 4 bases for V and 2 bases for J; bases not matched to a gene: 10. The CDR3 extends over 18 amino acids. Per the germline V gene, CDR1 is SEHNR and CDR2 is FQNEAQ (reference sequence). The assay was immunoSEQ multiplex PCR, and TCRdb's table has in-frame clones only and misses some. The data hold tens of thousands of clones, with about 87% observed a single time. Sequences were derived from CD4+ or CD8+ T cells sorted from blood, sampled in a trial of the OX40 agonist ivuxolimab. The V and J genes are TRBV7-9 and TRBJ2-3, with 12 bases identical to TRBD2. This receptor was taken from an adult with an advanced solid tumor such as melanoma, head and neck, liver or kidney cancer. CDR3: CASSSGLAGTGNTDTQYF. The CDR3, as DNA: TGTGCCAGCAGCTCTGGACTAGCGGGGACCGGAAACACAGATACGCAGTATTTT.